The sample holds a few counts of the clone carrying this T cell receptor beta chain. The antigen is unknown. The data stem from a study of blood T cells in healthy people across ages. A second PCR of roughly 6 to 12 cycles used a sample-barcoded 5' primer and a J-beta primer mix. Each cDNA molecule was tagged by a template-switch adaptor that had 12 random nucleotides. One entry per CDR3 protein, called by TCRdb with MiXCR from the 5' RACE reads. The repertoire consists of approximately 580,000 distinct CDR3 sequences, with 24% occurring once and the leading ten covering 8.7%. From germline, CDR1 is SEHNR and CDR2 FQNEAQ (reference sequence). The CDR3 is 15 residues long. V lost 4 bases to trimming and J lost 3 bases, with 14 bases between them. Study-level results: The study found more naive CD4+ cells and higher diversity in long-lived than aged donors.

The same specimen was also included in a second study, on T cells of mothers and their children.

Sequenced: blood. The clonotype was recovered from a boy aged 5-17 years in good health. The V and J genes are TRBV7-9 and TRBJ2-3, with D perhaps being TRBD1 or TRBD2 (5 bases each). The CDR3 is CASSSLGGSTDTQYF. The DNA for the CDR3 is TGTGCCAGCAGCTCCCTTGGGGGTTCAACAGATACGCAGTATTTT.